This entry features one TCR beta chain sequence. Antigen specificity is unknown. Regarding time point: pre-sensitization, week 0. The treatment denotes: therapeutic diphenylcyclopropenone sensitization with weekly scalp DPC. This sample was taken from a study of human T cells and chemical hapten exposure. V lost 6 bases, J lost 1 base, and 12 bases stayed unmatched. CDR3 length: 16 amino acids. CDR1 and CDR2 (germline): DFQATT, SNEGSKA (reference sequence). General study points: PT1 expanded TCR counts correlated positively with patch test score. Those TCRs sitting above 1 in 1000 frequency stayed the same with DPC sensitization.

Library preparation tagged each individual cDNA molecule with a unique molecular identifier. MiXCR, run by TCRdb on the RACE reads, gives a single entry per CDR3 protein. The sample has under 110,000 distinct CDR3 sequences, 12% seen once. The rearrangement links TRBV20-1 to TRBJ2-3, with 8 nucleotides matching TRBD1. This specimen consisted of whole blood, obtained in connection with sensitization to the hapten diphenylcyclopropenone (DPC). The receptor comes from a woman aged 45-60 years with alopecia areata. Some clones in this sample may be carry-over from other donors' samples. The CDR3 spells CSATGTGRKGTDTQYF. The CDR3 nucleotides are TGCAGTGCCACCGGGACAGGAAGAAAGGGCACAGATACGCAGTATTTT.